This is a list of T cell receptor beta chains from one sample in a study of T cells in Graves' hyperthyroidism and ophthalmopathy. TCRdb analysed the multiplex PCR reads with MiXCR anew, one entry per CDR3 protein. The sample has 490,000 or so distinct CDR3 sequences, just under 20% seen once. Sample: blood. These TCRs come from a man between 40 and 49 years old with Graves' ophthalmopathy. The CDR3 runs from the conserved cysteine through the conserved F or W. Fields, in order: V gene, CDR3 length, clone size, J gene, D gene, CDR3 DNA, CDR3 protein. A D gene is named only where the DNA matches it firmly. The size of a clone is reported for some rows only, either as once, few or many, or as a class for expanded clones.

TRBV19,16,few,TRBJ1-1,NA,TGTGCCAGTAGGCCGTTGGGGACGCCGTGGGACACTGAAGCTTTCTTT,CASRPLGTPWDTEAFF
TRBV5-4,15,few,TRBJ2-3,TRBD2,TGTGCCAGCAGCGTGGGACTAGCGGGCGCAGATACGCAGTGTTTT,CASSVGLAGADTQCF
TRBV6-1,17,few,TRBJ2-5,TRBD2,TGTGCCAGCAGTCGGTGGACTAGCGGGGGGGGCCAAGAGACCCAGTACTTC,CASSRWTSGGGQETQYF
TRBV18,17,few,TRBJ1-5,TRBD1,TGTGCCAGCTCATCCCTACCTCCGGGACAGGGTAATCAGCCCCAGCATTTT,CASSSLPPGQGNQPQHF
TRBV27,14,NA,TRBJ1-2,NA,TGTGCCAGCAGTTTTCGGGGGCCCACCTATGGCTACACCTTC,CASSFRGPTYGYTF
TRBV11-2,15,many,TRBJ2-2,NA,TGTGCCAGCAGCTCCCAGGGCCCTAGGGCCGGGGAGCTGTTTTTT,CASSSQGPRAGELFF
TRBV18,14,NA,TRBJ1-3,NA,TGTGCCAGCTTACCTACAGGGACTGGAAACACCATATATTTT,CASLPTGTGNTIYF
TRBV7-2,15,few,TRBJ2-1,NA,TGTGCCAGCAGCTTATCTTGGGGCTCCTACAATGAGCAGTTCTTC,CASSLSWGSYNEQFF
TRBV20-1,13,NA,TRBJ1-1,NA,TGCAGTGCTAGTAGCTTTGAAGGGACTGAAGCTTTCTTT,CSASSFEGTEAFF
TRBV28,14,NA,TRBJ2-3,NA,TGTGCCAGCAGGGGGGGAGCTCTCGGGGGTACGCAGTATTTT,CASRGGALGGTQYF
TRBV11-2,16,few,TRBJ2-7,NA,TGTGCCAGCAGCTTAGGCCGGGCCCGAGGACCCTACGAGCAGTACTTC,CASSLGRARGPYEQYF
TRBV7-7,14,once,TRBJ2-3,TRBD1,TGTGCTAGCAGCTTAGCGATAGGGACAGGGGAGCAGTATTTT,CASSLAIGTGEQYF
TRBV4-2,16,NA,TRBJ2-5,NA,TGTGCCAGCAGCCAAGATAACGGGGCCTCCCAAGAGACCCAGTACTTC,CASSQDNGASQETQYF
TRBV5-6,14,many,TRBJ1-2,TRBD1,TGTGCCAGCAGCCAGGGACAGGGGGCTAATGGCTACACCTTC,CASSQGQGANGYTF
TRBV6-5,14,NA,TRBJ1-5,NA,TGTGCCAGCAGTTCACAGAGTAGCAATCAGCCCCAGCATTTT,CASSSQSSNQPQHF
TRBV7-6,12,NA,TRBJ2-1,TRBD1,TGTGCCAGCAGCACACAGGGGGTTGAGCAGTTCTTC,CASSTQGVEQFF
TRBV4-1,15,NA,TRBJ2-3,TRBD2,TGCGCCAGCAGCCCTAGCGGAACTAGCACAGATACGCAGTATTTT,CASSPSGTSTDTQYF
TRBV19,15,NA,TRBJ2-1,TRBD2,TGTGCCAGTAGTATAAGCGGGAGTGGCTACAATGAGCAGTTCTTC,CASSISGSGYNEQFF
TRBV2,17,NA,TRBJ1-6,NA,TGTGCCAGCAGTGAACGACCAACAGGGTCCCCTAATTCACCCCTCCACTTT,CASSERPTGSPNSPLHF
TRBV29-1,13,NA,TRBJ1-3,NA,TGCAGCGGATCCCTCCAGCGAGGAAACACCATATATTTT,CSGSLQRGNTIYF
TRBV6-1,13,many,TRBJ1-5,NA,TGTGCCAGCAGTCCTCGGGGGGGTCAGCCCCAGCATTTT,CASSPRGGQPQHF
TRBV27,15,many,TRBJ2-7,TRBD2,TGTGCCAGCAGTTTATTTCCTAGCGGGCCCTACGAGCAGTACTTC,CASSLFPSGPYEQYF
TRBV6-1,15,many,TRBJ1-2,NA,TGTGCCAGCAGGGGAGACAGCGTCCATTCCCGGGGCTACACCTTC,CASRGDSVHSRGYTF
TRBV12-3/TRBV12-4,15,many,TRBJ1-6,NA,TGTGCCAGCAGTCCCGAGAGGGGGGGTAATTCACCCCTCCACTTT,CASSPERGGNSPLHF
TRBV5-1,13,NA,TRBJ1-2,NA,TGCGCCAGCAGCTTTGAAGTTAACTATGGCTACACCTTC,CASSFEVNYGYTF
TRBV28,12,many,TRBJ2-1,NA,TGTGCCAGCAGTTTGCAGAGCAATGAGCAGTTCTTC,CASSLQSNEQFF
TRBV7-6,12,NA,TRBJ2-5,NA,TGTGCCAGCAGCAAGGTACTCGAGACCCAGTACTTC,CASSKVLETQYF
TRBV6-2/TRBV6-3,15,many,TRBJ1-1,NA,TGTGCCAGCCGACATTACTTAGGCCCCCTTACAGAAGCTTTCTTT,CASRHYLGPLTEAFF
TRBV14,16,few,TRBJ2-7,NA,TGTGCCAGCAGCCCGATTTGGTGGGGGATGACCTACGAGCAGTACTTC,CASSPIWWGMTYEQYF
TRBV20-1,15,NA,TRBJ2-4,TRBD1,TGCAGTGCTAGAGATAGGGCGGGACAGGGCAACATTCAGTACTTC,CSARDRAGQGNIQYF
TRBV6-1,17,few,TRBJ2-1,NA,TGTGCCACCGCGCTGCTGATGGGGGGGGCCATCTACAATGAGCAGTTCTTC,CATALLMGGAIYNEQFF
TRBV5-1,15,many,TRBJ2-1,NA,TGCGCCAGCACACTGTCGGGGGGCCATGGGAATGAGCAGTTCTTC,CASTLSGGHGNEQFF
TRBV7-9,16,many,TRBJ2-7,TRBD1,TGTGCCAGCAGCTCTAGTGAGACAGGGAATCGATACGAGCAGTACTTC,CASSSSETGNRYEQYF
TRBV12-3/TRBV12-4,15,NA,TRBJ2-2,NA,TGTGCCAGCAGTTTAGGGTTTGGAAACACCGGGGAGCTGTTTTTT,CASSLGFGNTGELFF
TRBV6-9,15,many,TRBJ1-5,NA,TGTGCCAGCCACCTTTGGAGGGAGGAAGATCAGCCCCAGCATTTT,CASHLWREEDQPQHF
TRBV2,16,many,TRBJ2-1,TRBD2,TGTGCCAGCAGGGGACTAGCGACTAGCTCCTACAATGAGCAGTTCTTC,CASRGLATSSYNEQFF
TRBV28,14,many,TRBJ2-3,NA,TGTGCCAGCAGTTCGACAGGTGGGCTGAATACGCAGTATTTT,CASSSTGGLNTQYF
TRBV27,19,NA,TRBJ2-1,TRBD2,TGTGCCAGCAGCCCGGGACTAGCGGGAGGGGGGCGCTCCTACAATGAGCAGTTCTTC,CASSPGLAGGGRSYNEQFF
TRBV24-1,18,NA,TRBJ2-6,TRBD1,TGTGCCACCATAGACAGGGAAACCAAAAACTCTGGGGCCAACGTCCTGACTTTC,CATIDRETKNSGANVLTF
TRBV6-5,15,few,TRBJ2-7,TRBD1,TGTGCCAGCGGGGCAACAGGGGGCATCTCCTACGAGCAGTACTTC,CASGATGGISYEQYF
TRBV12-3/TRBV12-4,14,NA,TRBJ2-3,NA,TGTGCCAGCAGAAAACGGGAAAGCTCAGATACGCAGTATTTT,CASRKRESSDTQYF
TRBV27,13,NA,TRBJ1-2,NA,TGTGCCAGCAGTGGATACAGGGCGGCAGGCTACACCTTC,CASSGYRAAGYTF
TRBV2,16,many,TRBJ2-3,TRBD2,TGTGCCAGCAGTGAAGCGCGTGCGGGGGGCACAGATACGCAGTATTTT,CASSEARAGGTDTQYF
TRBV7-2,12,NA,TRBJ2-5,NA,TGTGCCAGCAGCTTAGGGGACGATCGTCAGTACTTC,CASSLGDDRQYF
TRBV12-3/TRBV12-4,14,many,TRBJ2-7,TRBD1,TGTGCCAGCAGCCCCGGACAGGACTCTGGAGAGCAGTACTTC,CASSPGQDSGEQYF
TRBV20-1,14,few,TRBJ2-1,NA,TGCAGTGCTAGACCTCGGGATTCCTACAATGAGCAGTTCTTC,CSARPRDSYNEQFF
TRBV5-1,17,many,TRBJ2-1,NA,TGCGCCAGCAGTGCGAGGGGGAGCGGGGCATCCTACAATGAGCAGTTCTTC,CASSARGSGASYNEQFF
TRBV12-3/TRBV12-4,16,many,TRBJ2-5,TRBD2,TGTGCCAGCAGTCCTCCACCAGCGGGAGAACAAGAGACCCAGTACTTC,CASSPPPAGEQETQYF
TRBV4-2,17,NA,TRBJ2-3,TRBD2,TGTGCCAGCAGCCAAGATGTAGGCGGGAGGCGCACAGATACGCAGTATTTT,CASSQDVGGRRTDTQYF
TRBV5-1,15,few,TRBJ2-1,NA,TGCGCCAGCAGCTTGGCTAGCAAGGGGGGCAATGAGCAGTTCTTC,CASSLASKGGNEQFF
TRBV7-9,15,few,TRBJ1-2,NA,TGTGCCAGCAGCTTAGCTGACAGCTCGATCTATGGCTACACCTTC,CASSLADSSIYGYTF
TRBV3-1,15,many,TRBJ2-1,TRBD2,TGTGCCAGCAGCCGCCTGGGGAGCGGGAAGAGTGAGCAGTTCTTC,CASSRLGSGKSEQFF
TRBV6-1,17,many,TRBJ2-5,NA,TGTGCCAGCAGTGAAGCGTTTTTTTGGGCAGGTCAAGAGACCCAGTACTTC,CASSEAFFWAGQETQYF
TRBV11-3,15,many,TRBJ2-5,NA,TGTGCCAGCAGCCCTGGACAACAGATCGGAGAGACCCAGTACTTC,CASSPGQQIGETQYF
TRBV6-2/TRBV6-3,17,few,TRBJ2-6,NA,TGTGCCAGCAGCCCATATGTAGTCGCCGCTGGGGCCAACGTCCTGACTTTC,CASSPYVVAAGANVLTF
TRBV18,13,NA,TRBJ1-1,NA,TGTGCCAGCTCTGAGGGGCCCAACACTGAAGCTTTCTTT,CASSEGPNTEAFF